The entry below gives a single T cell receptor (beta chain) sequence along with its context. The junction shows a germline mismatch at one end, possibly a read error. Profiled with immunoSEQ multiplex PCR; TCRdb holds only in-frame clones, not every one. This table has 160,000 or so clones, about 81% appearing once. These data come from a study of blood T cell repertoires in COVID-19. Germline V gives CDR1 GTSNPN, CDR2 SVGIG (reference sequence). The CDR3 totals 13 residues. V usage is TRBV30 and J usage is TRBJ1-4, with 7 nucleotides matching TRBD1. What was sequenced was peripheral blood. This TCR derives from a woman aged 70-85 years with acute or convalescent COVID-19. The CDR3 here is CAWSGTAKEKLFF. The DNA of the CDR3 is TGTGCCTGGTCCGGGACAGCTAAGGAAAAACTGTTTTTT.